Following are 2 T cell receptor beta chains from one sample sequenced in a study of shared clonotypes between healthy human individuals. Terminally differentiated effector memory CD45RA+ cells were excluded from the naive CD8 cells, which were CD45RO-negative and positively selected for CCR7. Sequencing was performed with immunoSEQ multiplex PCR; in TCRdb, only in-frame clones are kept and a portion is missing. The sample consists of more than 2 million clones, just under 95% of them appearing once. What was sequenced was naive CD8+ T cells sorted from blood. The source of these receptors is a man in his late teens or twenties in good health.

In the case of this clone: Other DNA sequences in this specimen translate into the identical CDR3. The chain couples TRBV4-1 to TRBJ2-7; 8 bases fit TRBD1. Germline V gives CDR1 MGHRA, CDR2 YSYEKL. This CDR3 contains 14 residues. V trimming: 4 bases; J trimming: 1 base; junction bases outside the gene matches: 3. CDR3 in amino acids: CASSPGQGSYEQYF. The CDR3 coding sequence is TGCGCCAGCAGCCCCGGACAGGGTTCCTACGAGCAGTACTTC.

The V gene is TRBV4-1, the J gene TRBJ2-2; no firm D call. Trimming took off 0 bases at V and 5 bases at J, with 13 bases between the two ends. CDR3 length: 16 amino acids. Germline CDR1 and CDR2: MGHRA and YSYEKL. CDR3 amino acids: CASSQDVARWTGELFF. CDR3 DNA: TGCGCCAGCAGCCAAGATGTGGCCAGGTGGACCGGGGAGCTGTTTTTT.